These 4 T cell receptor beta chains came from one sample sequenced in a study of shared clonotypes between healthy human individuals. The protocol was immunoSEQ multiplex PCR, while the TCRdb copy is restricted to in-frame clones and leaves out a portion. The profile shows under 1,100,000 clones, approximately 78% of them singletons. Material for sequencing was memory CD4+ T cells from PBMCs. Subset defined: CD45RA-negative fraction. Every receptor here comes from a young man in good health. Some clones in this sample may be carry-over from other donors' samples.

J is TRBJ1-5 and V is TRBV4-1; no firm D call. V shed 1 base and J shed 9 bases, with 22 bases lying between them. Germline assignment: CDR1 MGHRA and CDR2 YSYEKL. CDR3 length: 17 residues. The CDR3: CASSQAGGDGKSWPQHF. The CDR3 DNA reads TGCGCCAGCAGCCAAGCCGGAGGCGACGGGAAGTCTTGGCCCCAGCATTTT.

In its sample, this clone was seen once. J is TRBJ2-2 and V is TRBV7-3, with 7 bases fitting TRBD2. CDR1 SGHTA and CDR2 FQGTGA come from the germline V gene. The CDR3 sequence is 16 residues long. Trimming took 3 bases from V and 3 from J; bases not matched to a gene: 7. This chain's CDR3 is CASSFSPSGDTGELFF. The DNA for the CDR3 is TGTGCCAGCAGCTTCTCCCCCAGCGGGGACACCGGGGAGCTGTTTTTT.

The chain couples TRBV4-2 to TRBJ1-5; a weak D match, TRBD1 (6 bases). The CDR3 runs to 18 residues. Germline V gives CDR1 LGHNA, CDR2 YNFKEQ. The ends were cut back, 5 bases at V and 1 base at J, with 21 bases in the middle. CDR3 DNA: TGTGCCAGCAGCTCCCAACAGGGCGTTTCCAGGAGCAATCAGCCCCAGCATTTT. Translation: CASSSQQGVSRSNQPQHF.

The rearrangement uses TRBV19 and TRBJ2-2; D is uncertain. The CDR3 extends over 17 amino acids. Germline-derived CDR1 and CDR2 are LNHDA and SQIVND (reference sequence). V was clipped by 5 bases and J by 1 base, with 17 bases between them. The CDR3 loop reads CASSLPTIQRNTGELFF. The CDR3 DNA reads as TGTGCCAGTAGTCTTCCCACAATACAGAGGAACACCGGGGAGCTGTTTTTT.